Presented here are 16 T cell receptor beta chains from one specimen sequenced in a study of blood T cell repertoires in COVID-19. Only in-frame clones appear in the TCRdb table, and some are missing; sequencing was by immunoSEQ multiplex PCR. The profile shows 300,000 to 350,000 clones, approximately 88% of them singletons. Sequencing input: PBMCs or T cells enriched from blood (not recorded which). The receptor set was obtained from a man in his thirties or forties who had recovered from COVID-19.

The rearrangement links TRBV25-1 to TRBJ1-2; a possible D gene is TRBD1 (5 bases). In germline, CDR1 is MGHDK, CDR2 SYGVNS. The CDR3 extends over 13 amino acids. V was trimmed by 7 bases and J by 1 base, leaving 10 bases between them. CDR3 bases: TGTGCCAGCACCCTGGGGGGTAACTATGGCTACACCTTC. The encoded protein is CASTLGGNYGYTF.

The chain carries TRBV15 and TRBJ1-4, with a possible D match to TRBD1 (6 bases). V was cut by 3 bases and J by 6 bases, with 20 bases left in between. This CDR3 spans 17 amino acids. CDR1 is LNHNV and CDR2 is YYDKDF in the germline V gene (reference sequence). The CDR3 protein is CATSRSHPQGRDEKLFF. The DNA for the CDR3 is TGTGCCACCAGCAGGTCTCACCCACAGGGTCGGGATGAAAAACTGTTTTTT.

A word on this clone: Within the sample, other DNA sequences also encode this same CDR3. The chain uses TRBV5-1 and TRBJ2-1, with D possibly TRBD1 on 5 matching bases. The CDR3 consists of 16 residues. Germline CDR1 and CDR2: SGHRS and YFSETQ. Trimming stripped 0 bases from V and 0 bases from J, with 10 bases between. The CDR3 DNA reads TGCGCCAGCAGCTTGGTGGGCGACAGCTCCTACAATGAGCAGTTCTTC. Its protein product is CASSLVGDSSYNEQFF.

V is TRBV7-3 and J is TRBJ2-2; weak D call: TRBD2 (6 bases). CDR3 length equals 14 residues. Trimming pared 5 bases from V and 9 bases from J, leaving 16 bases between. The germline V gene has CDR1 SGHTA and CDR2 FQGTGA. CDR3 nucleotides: TGTGCCAGCAGCCCGGGACTCAACGCCCGGGAGCTGTTTTTT. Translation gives CASSPGLNARELFF.

CDR3 sequence reads: CASSVGTVMNTEAFF. The CDR3 DNA follows: TGTGCCAGCAGCGTAGGGACTGTTATGAACACTGAAGCTTTCTTT. V usage is TRBV7-9 and J usage is TRBJ1-1, with a weak D call TRBD1 (5 bases). The V end lost 5 bases, the J end lost 0 bases, and 13 bases lay between the germline ends. The CDR3 covers 15 residues. CDR1 and CDR2 (germline): SEHNR, FQNEAQ (reference sequence).

DNA for the CDR3: TGTGCCAGCAGCCCACCGGGACAGGGCAATTCACCCCTCCACTTT. It yields the protein CASSPPGQGNSPLHF. The V call is TRBV3-1 (or the pseudogene TRBV3-2), the J call TRBJ1-6; 9 bases are a match to TRBD1. Germline V gene lookup returns CDR1 LGHDT and CDR2 YNNKEL (reference sequence). The V and J ends lost 4 bases and 7 bases, in that order; junction bases with no gene match: 5. This CDR3 has 15 amino acids.

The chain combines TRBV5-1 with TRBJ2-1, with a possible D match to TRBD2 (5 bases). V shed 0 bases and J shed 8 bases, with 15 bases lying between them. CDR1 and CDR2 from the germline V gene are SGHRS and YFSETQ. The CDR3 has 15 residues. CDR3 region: CASSLVFPGYDEQFF. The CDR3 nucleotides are TGCGCCAGCAGCTTGGTTTTCCCGGGGTACGATGAGCAGTTCTTC.

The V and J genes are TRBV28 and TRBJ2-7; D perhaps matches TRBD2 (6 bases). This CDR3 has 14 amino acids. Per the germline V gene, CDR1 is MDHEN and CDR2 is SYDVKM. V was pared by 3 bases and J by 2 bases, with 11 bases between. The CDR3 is CASSFALAPYEQYF. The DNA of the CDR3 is TGTGCCAGCAGTTTCGCACTAGCCCCCTACGAGCAGTACTTC. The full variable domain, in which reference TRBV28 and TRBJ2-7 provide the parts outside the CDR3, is DVKVTQSSRYLVKRTGEKVFLECVQDMDHENMFWYRQDPGLGLRLIYFSYDVKMKEKGDIPEGYSVSREKKERFSLILESASTNQTSMYLCASSFALAPYEQYFGPGTRLTVT.

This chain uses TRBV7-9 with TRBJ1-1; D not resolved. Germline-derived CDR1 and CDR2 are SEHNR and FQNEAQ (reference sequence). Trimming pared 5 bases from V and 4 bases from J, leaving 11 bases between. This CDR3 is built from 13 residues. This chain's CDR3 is CASSPPVSTEAFF. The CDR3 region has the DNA TGTGCCAGCAGCCCCCCTGTTAGCACTGAAGCTTTCTTT.

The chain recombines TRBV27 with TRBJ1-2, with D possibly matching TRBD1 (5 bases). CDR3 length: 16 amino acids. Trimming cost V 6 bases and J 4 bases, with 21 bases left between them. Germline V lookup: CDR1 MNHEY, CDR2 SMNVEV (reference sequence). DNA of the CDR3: TGTGCCAGCAGGATAGGGATGGGCAGTCAGGGCTATGGCTACACCTTC. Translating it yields CASRIGMGSQGYGYTF.

The CDR3 loop reads CASSPAGLWLAGATKQYF. The CDR3 bases are TGTGCCAGCAGCCCGGCGGGGCTCTGGCTAGCGGGGGCTACGAAGCAGTACTTC. The chain joins TRBV7-9 to TRBJ2-7; 10 bases line up with TRBD2. Trimming cost V 5 bases and J 8 bases; bases outside gene matches: 21. The length of the CDR3 is 18 residues. Germline V lookup: CDR1 SEHNR, CDR2 FQNEAQ (reference sequence).

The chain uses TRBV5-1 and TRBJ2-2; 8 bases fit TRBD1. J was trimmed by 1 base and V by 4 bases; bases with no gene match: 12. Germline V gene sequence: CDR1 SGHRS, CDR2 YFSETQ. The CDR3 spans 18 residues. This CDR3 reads CASSNFPVGTGNTGELFF. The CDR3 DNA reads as TGCGCCAGCAGCAACTTTCCGGTGGGGACAGGGAACACCGGGGAGCTGTTTTTT.

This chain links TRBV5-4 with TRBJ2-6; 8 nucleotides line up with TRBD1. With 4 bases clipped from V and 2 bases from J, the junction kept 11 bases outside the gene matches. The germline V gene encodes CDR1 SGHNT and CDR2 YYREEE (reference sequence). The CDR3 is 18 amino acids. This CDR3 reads CASSRPTGARPGANVLTF. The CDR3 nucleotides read TGTGCCAGCAGCAGACCGACAGGGGCTAGGCCTGGGGCCAACGTCCTGACTTTC.

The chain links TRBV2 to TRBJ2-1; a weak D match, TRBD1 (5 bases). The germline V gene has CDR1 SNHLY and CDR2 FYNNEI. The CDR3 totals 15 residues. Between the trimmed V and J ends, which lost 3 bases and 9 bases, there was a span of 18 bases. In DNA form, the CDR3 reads TGTGCCAGCAGTGACCTCCGACAGCACATCGGTGAGCAGTTCTTC. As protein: CASSDLRQHIGEQFF.

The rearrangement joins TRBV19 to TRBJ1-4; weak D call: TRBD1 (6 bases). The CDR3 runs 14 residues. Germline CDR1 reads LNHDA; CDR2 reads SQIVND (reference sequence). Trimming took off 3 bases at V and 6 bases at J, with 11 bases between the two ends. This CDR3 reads CASSMRRQDEKLFF. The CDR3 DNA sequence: TGTGCCAGTAGTATGAGAAGACAGGATGAAAAACTGTTTTTT.

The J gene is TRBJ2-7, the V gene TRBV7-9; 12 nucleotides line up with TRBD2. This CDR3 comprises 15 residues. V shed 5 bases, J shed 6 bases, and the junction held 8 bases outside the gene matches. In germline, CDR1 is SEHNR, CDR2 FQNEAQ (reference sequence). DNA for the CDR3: TGTGCCAGCAGCCCACGCGGACTAGCGGGGTTCGAGCAGTACTTC. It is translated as CASSPRGLAGFEQYF. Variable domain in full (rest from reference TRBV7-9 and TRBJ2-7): DTGVSQNPRHKITKRGQNVTFRCDPISEHNRLYWYRQTLGQGPEFLTYFQNEAQLEKSRLLSDRFSAERPKGSFSTLEIQRTEQGDSAMYLCASSPRGLAGFEQYFGPGTRLTVT.